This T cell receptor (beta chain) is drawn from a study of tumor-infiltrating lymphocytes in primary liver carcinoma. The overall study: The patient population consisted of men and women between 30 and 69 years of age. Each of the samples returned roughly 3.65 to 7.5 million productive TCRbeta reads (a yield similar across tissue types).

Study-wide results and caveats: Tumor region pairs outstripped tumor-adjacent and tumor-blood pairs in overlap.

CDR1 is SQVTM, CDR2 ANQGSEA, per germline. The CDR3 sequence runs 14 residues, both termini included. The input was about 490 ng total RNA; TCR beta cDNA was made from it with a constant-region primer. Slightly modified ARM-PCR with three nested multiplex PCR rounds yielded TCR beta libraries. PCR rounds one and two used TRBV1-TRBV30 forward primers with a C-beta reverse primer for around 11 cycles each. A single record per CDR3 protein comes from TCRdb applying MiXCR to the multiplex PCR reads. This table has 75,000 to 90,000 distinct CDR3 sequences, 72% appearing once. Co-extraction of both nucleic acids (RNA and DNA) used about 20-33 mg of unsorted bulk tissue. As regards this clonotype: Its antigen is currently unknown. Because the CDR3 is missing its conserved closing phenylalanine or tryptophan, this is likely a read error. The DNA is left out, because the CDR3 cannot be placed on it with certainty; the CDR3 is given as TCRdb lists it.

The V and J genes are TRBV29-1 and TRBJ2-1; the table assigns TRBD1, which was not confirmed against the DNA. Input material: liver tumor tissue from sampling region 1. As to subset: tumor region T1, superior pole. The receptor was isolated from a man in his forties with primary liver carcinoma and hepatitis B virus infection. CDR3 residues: CRGLPGQGVDEKFS.